Each of the 6 T cell receptor beta chains below was sequenced from the same sample in a study of shared clonotypes between healthy human individuals. Libraries were prepared by immunoSEQ multiplex PCR; TCRdb keeps only in-frame clonotypes and omits some of them. This table has 2 million or so clones, 95% appearing once. The sequenced material came from naive CD4+ T cells sorted from blood. Subset defined: CD45RA+ positively selected. These TCRs come from a man in his late teens or twenties in good health.

The rearrangement links TRBV15 to TRBJ2-5; D is unresolved. CDR3 size: 15 residues. Trimming removed 0 bases at V and 1 base at J, with 9 bases between. Germline V gene lookup returns CDR1 LNHNV and CDR2 YYDKDF (reference sequence). The CDR3 bases are TGTGCCACCAGCAGAGAAGGCGGCGTCCAAGAGACCCAGTACTTC. Encoded protein: CATSREGGVQETQYF.

This clone appeared a single time. The chain uses TRBV4-1 and TRBJ2-1, with TRBD2 matching over 8 bases. V dropped 6 bases and J dropped 0; count of bases not matched to a gene: 4. Germline values: CDR1 MGHRA, CDR2 YSYEKL. The CDR3 covers 15 residues. As DNA, the CDR3 is TGCGCCAGCAGACCCAGCGGGAGCTCCTACAATGAGCAGTTCTTC. Translation gives CASRPSGSSYNEQFF.

The rearrangement uses TRBV12-5 and TRBJ1-2; perhaps TRBD1 as D (6 bases). This CDR3 spans 12 amino acids. V was trimmed by 6 bases and J by 2 bases, leaving 7 bases between them. From germline, CDR1 is LGHNT and CDR2 FRNRAP. The CDR3 spells CASGTGNYGYTF. The CDR3 region has the DNA TGTGCTAGTGGGACAGGAAACTATGGCTACACCTTC.

V is TRBV18 and J is TRBJ2-7; tentatively, D is TRBD2 (5 bases). Germline CDR1 KGHSH, CDR2 LQKENI. V lost 3 bases and J lost 2, with 11 bases in between. There are 14 residues in the CDR3. Here the CDR3 DNA reads TGTGCCAGCTCACCGACGATCGGGACCTACGAGCAGTACTTC. It is translated as CASSPTIGTYEQYF.

The chain couples TRBV6-6 to TRBJ2-1, with D tentatively TRBD1 (5 bases). This CDR3 is built from 13 residues. From germline, CDR1 is MNHNY and CDR2 SVGAGI (reference sequence). Trimming cost V 5 bases and J 6 bases, with 11 bases left between them. For the CDR3, the DNA is TGTGCCAGCAGTACGGACATGGTCAATGAGCAGTTCTTC. Its translation: CASSTDMVNEQFF.

V usage is TRBV7-8 and J usage is TRBJ2-3; 10 positions agree with TRBD2. Germline CDR1 reads SGHVS; CDR2 reads FQNEAQ. J was trimmed by 4 bases and V by 2 bases; bases with no gene match: 6. The CDR3 covers 16 residues. This CDR3 reads CASSLLAGGGPDTQYF. The CDR3 DNA sequence: TGTGCCAGCAGCTTATTAGCGGGAGGAGGTCCAGATACGCAGTATTTT.